This TCR beta chain originates from a study of T cell responses to AZD1222 COVID-19 vaccine. Profiled with immunoSEQ multiplex PCR; TCRdb holds only in-frame clones, not every one. Among more than 85,000 clones, 88% were seen once, and the ten largest hold about 1.6%. Germline CDR1 SNHLY, CDR2 FYNNEI. The CDR3 extends over 16 amino acids. V was shortened by 0 bases and J by 7 bases, with 16 bases between the two germline ends. This clone was recorded once. This clonotype was sampled from an adult in good health. The sample here was peripheral blood, taken on day 0 of AZD1222 vaccination. V and J are TRBV2 and TRBJ1-5; D remains unclear. Here the CDR3 DNA reads TGTGCCAGCAGTGAAGCGCTTCGGGGTGGCAGGCAGCCCCAGCATTTT. Protein product: CASSEALRGGRQPQHF.